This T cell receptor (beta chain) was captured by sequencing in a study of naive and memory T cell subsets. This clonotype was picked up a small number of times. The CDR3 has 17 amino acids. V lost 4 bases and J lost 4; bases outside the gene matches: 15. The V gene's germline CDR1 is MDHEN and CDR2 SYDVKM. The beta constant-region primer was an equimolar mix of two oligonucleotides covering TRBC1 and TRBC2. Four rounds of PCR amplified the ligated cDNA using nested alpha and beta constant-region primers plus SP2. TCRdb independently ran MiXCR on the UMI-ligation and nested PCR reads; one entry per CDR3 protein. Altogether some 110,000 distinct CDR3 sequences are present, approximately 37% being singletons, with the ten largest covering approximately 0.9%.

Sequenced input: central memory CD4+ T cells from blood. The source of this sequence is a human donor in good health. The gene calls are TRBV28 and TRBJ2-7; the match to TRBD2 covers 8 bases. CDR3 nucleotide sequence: TGTGCCAGCAGTTCCCTACCGATGAGCGGGAGTAGGTACGAGCAGTACTTC. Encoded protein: CASSSLPMSGSRYEQYF. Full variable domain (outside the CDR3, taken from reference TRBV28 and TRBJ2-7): DVKVTQSSRYLVKRTGEKVFLECVQDMDHENMFWYRQDPGLGLRLIYFSYDVKMKEKGDIPEGYSVSREKKERFSLILESASTNQTSMYLCASSSLPMSGSRYEQYFGPGTRLTVT.